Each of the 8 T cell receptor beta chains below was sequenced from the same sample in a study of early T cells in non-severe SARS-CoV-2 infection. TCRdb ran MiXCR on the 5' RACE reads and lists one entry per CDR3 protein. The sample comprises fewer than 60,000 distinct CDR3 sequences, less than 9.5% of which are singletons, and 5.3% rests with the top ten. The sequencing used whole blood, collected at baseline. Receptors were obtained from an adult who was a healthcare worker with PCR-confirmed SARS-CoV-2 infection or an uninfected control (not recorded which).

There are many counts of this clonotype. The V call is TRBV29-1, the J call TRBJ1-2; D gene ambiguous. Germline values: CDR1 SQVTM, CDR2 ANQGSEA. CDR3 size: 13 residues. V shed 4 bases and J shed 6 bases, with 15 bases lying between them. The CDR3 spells CSVVHGSGHGYTF. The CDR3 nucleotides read TGCAGCGTTGTACATGGCAGCGGCCATGGCTACACCTTC.

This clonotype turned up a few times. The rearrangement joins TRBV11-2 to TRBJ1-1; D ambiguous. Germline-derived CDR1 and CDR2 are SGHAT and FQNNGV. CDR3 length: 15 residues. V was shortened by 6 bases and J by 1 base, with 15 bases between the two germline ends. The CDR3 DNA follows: TGTGCCAGCAGGCACTATCCGAGACAGAACACTGAAGCTTTCTTT. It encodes CASRHYPRQNTEAFF.

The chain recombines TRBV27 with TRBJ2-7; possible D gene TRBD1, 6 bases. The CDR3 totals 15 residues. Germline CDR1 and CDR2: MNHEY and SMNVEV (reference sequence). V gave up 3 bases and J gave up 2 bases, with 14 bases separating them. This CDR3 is CASSFRTVSPYEQYF. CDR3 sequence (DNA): TGTGCCAGCAGTTTTAGGACAGTGAGCCCCTACGAGCAGTACTTC.

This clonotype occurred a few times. CDR3 DNA sequence: TGTGCCAGTTATGCGGGGGGTCACCAAGAGACCCAGTACTTC. Its translation is CASYAGGHQETQYF. The V gene is TRBV6-2 or TRBV6-3, the J gene TRBJ2-5; 8 bases map to TRBD2. The V and J ends lost 9 bases and 0 bases, in that order; junction bases with no gene match: 6. The germline V gene has CDR1 MNHEY and CDR2 SVGEGT. The CDR3 spans 14 residues.

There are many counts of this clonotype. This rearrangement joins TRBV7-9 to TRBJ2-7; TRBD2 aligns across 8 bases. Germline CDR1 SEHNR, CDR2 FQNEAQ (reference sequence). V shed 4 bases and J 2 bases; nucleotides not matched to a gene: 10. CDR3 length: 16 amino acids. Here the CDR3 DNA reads TGTGCCAGCAGCTCCACCACCACTAGCGGCACCTACGAGCAGTACTTC. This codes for CASSSTTTSGTYEQYF.

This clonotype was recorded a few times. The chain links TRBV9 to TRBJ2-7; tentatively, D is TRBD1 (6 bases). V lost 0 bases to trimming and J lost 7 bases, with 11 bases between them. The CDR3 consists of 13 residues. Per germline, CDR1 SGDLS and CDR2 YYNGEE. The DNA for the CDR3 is TGTGCCAGCAGCGTAGGTCCAGGGGAAGAGCAGTACTTC. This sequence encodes CASSVGPGEEQYF.

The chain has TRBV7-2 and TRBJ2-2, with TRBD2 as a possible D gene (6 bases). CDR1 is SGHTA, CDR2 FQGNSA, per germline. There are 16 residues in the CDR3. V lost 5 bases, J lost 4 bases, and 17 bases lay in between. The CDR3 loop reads CASSRNQRATTGELFF. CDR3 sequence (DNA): TGTGCCAGCAGCCGTAATCAGCGGGCAACCACCGGGGAGCTGTTTTTT.

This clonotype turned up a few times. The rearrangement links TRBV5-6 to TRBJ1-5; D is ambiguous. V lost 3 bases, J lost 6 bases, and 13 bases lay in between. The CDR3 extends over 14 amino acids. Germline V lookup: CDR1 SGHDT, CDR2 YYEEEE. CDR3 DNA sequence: TGTGCCAGCAGCTCGATGAGGCTATCTCAGCCCCAGCATTTT. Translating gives CASSSMRLSQPQHF.